This T cell receptor (beta chain) stems from a study of blood T cell repertoires in COVID-19. On the study more broadly: Acute-phase and convalescent COVID-19 samples originated in the United States, Italy and Spain.

Measured with immunoSEQ multiplex PCR; TCRdb has only the in-frame clones, and not every one. The table includes hundreds of thousands of clones, roughly 88% detected once. Per germline, CDR1 MNHNY and CDR2 SVGAGI (reference sequence). V shed 8 bases and J shed 1 base, with 11 bases lying between them. The CDR3 has 13 residues. The sample consisted of peripheral blood. The rearrangement joins TRBV6-6 to TRBJ1-1; D unresolved. This clonotype originated in a woman aged 65 to 85 with COVID-19, enrolled during active disease. The CDR3 protein is CASSLAGNTEAFF. The CDR3 DNA is TGTGCCAGCTCCCTCGCAGGGAACACTGAAGCTTTCTTT.